This T cell receptor (beta chain) was sequenced in a study of vaccination and CD4 T cells after COVID-19. Concerning this clonotype itself: Antigen: not known.

Treatment noted: approximately 11-day PBMC culture with coronavirus spike peptide pools or control peptides (ViraFEST assay). The study sequenced cultured CD4+ T cell DNA using the Oncomine TCR Beta short-read assay. TCRdb analysed the PCR reads with MiXCR anew, one entry per CDR3 protein. The sample records roughly 12,000 distinct CDR3 sequences, around three quarters being singletons. The study's findings and limits: For convalescent patients, 304 of the 307 vaccine-specific clones analyzed were classified as spike mono-reactive.

CDR3 size: 17 residues. CDR1 and CDR2 from the germline V gene are MNHEY and SMNVEV (reference sequence). After removal of 0 bases from V and 2 bases from J, the junction contained 6 bases not matched to a gene. This receptor was obtained from a human donor who had recovered from COVID-19. This chain connects TRBV27 to TRBJ2-3, with 9 bases that match TRBD2. Sample: CD4+ T cells from blood, cultured in vitro. CDR3 in amino acids: CASSLSSGGRATDTQYF. CDR3 coding DNA: TGTGCCAGCAGTTTATCGTCGGGCGGGAGGGCCACAGATACGCAGTATTTT.